The rows below give T cell receptor beta chains drawn from one sample of a study of regulatory T cells. Data came from immunoSEQ multiplex PCR; TCRdb stores just in-frame clones and leaves some out. Of about 6,100 clones in the sample, 80% to 90% are singletons; the top ten hold around 2%. Sequenced sample: CD4+ Tregs sorted from blood. Receptors originate from a person aged 18 to 30 with CD3G deficiency. Both conserved end residues are part of each CDR3. A D gene is named only where the DNA matches it firmly. Rows may omit the clone size; those that give it use once, few, many or a size class.

d_call: -; clone_size: once; v_call: TRBV6-1; j_call: TRBJ1-1; cdr3_nt: TGTGCCACTGTTCTGCTACAGGGGAACACTGAAGCTTTCTTT; cdr3_aa: CATVLLQGNTEAFF
d_call: TRBD2; clone_size: -; v_call: TRBV5-1; j_call: TRBJ2-3; cdr3_nt: TGCGCCAGCAGCCCCGGTCAAGGCGGGGGAGACACAGATACGCAGTATTTT; cdr3_aa: CASSPGQGGGDTDTQYF
d_call: -; clone_size: -; v_call: TRBV28; j_call: TRBJ2-7; cdr3_nt: TGTGCCAGCAGTTCTTGGACCGATTACTACGAGCAGTACTTC; cdr3_aa: CASSSWTDYYEQYF
d_call: -; clone_size: -; v_call: TRBV13; j_call: TRBJ2-1; cdr3_nt: TGTGCCAGCAGCTCCCGACCCCGGGACGCCGCGTACAATGAGCAGTTCTTC; cdr3_aa: CASSSRPRDAAYNEQFF
d_call: TRBD2; clone_size: once; v_call: TRBV19; j_call: TRBJ2-1; cdr3_nt: TGTGCCAGTAGTATAGGGTCGGCTAGCGGGGGTTTCCGTGAGCAGTTCTTC; cdr3_aa: CASSIGSASGGFREQFF
d_call: -; clone_size: -; v_call: TRBV18; j_call: TRBJ2-6; cdr3_nt: TGTGCCAGCTCAGTCATGTTACATTTACAAAGTCGGGCCAACGTCCTGACTTTC; cdr3_aa: CASSVMLHLQSRANVLTF
d_call: -; clone_size: -; v_call: TRBV6-1; j_call: TRBJ2-7; cdr3_nt: TGTGCCAGCAGTGGAACGGGGACACGAGTTTACGAGCAGTACTTC; cdr3_aa: CASSGTGTRVYEQYF
d_call: TRBD1; clone_size: -; v_call: TRBV7-9; j_call: TRBJ2-1; cdr3_nt: TGTGCCAGCAGCTTCGGACAGGGGGCGTACAATGAGCAGTTCTTC; cdr3_aa: CASSFGQGAYNEQFF
d_call: -; clone_size: -; v_call: TRBV11-2; j_call: TRBJ2-7; cdr3_nt: TGTGCCAGCAGGGACAGTTACGGCGAGCAGTACTTC; cdr3_aa: CASRDSYGEQYF
d_call: TRBD2; clone_size: -; v_call: TRBV6-1; j_call: TRBJ2-2; cdr3_nt: TGTGCCAGCAGTGAAGCTGGGGTAGCGGGAGGGAACACCGGGGAGCTGTTTTTT; cdr3_aa: CASSEAGVAGGNTGELFF
d_call: -; clone_size: -; v_call: TRBV6-1; j_call: TRBJ1-2; cdr3_nt: TGTGCCAGCAGTGCGATAGGAGACAGGAGTAACTATGGCTACACCTTC; cdr3_aa: CASSAIGDRSNYGYTF
d_call: TRBD1; clone_size: -; v_call: TRBV6-1; j_call: TRBJ2-7; cdr3_nt: TGTGCCAGCAGTGAGAACAGGGGCCTCGAGCAGTACTTC; cdr3_aa: CASSENRGLEQYF
d_call: -; clone_size: -; v_call: TRBV28; j_call: TRBJ2-2; cdr3_nt: TGTGCCAGCAGACGGCCGCCCATGGGGGAGCTGTTTTTT; cdr3_aa: CASRRPPMGELFF
d_call: -; clone_size: few; v_call: TRBV6-1; j_call: TRBJ2-2; cdr3_nt: TGTGCCAGCAGGCCAGGACAGACGAACACCGGGGAGCTGTTTTTT; cdr3_aa: CASRPGQTNTGELFF
d_call: -; clone_size: once; v_call: TRBV27; j_call: TRBJ1-5; cdr3_nt: TGTGCCAGCAGTTTGAAAGGGGATCAGCCCCAGCATTTT; cdr3_aa: CASSLKGDQPQHF
d_call: -; clone_size: -; v_call: TRBV5-1; j_call: TRBJ2-3; cdr3_nt: TGCGCCAGCAGCTTGAAGAGGGGACAAGATACGCAGTATTTT; cdr3_aa: CASSLKRGQDTQYF
d_call: -; clone_size: -; v_call: TRBV19; j_call: TRBJ2-7; cdr3_nt: TGTGCCAGTAGTATTGGCCAGGGGCGACACGAGCAGTACTTC; cdr3_aa: CASSIGQGRHEQYF
d_call: TRBD2; clone_size: -; v_call: TRBV6-1; j_call: TRBJ2-7; cdr3_nt: TGTGCCAGCTCGGCGGGAGCGAACTACGAGCAGTACTTC; cdr3_aa: CASSAGANYEQYF
d_call: TRBD1; clone_size: -; v_call: TRBV6-1; j_call: TRBJ2-7; cdr3_nt: TGTGCCAGCAGTGAAACAGGGACAGGGCCCTACGAGCAGTACTTC; cdr3_aa: CASSETGTGPYEQYF
d_call: TRBD1; clone_size: -; v_call: TRBV10-3; j_call: TRBJ1-1; cdr3_nt: TGTGCCATCAGTGATCCCGTCCAGGGGGGAGAAGCTTTCTTT; cdr3_aa: CAISDPVQGGEAFF
d_call: -; clone_size: -; v_call: TRBV29-1; j_call: TRBJ1-2; cdr3_nt: TGCAGCGTACAGGGTTGGAACTATGGCTACACCTTC; cdr3_aa: CSVQGWNYGYTF
d_call: -; clone_size: -; v_call: TRBV6-1; j_call: TRBJ2-4; cdr3_nt: TGTGCCAGCAGTGAAAGGGGGGGAGGCAGTTCAGCCAAAAACATTCAGTACTTC; cdr3_aa: CASSERGGGSSAKNIQYF
d_call: TRBD2; clone_size: -; v_call: TRBV10-3; j_call: TRBJ2-3; cdr3_nt: TGTGCCATCGCGACTAGCGTCACAGATACGCAGTATTTT; cdr3_aa: CAIATSVTDTQYF
d_call: -; clone_size: -; v_call: TRBV28; j_call: TRBJ1-4; cdr3_nt: TGTGCCAGCAGCGGAGGGGGGAATGAAAAACTGTTTTTT; cdr3_aa: CASSGGGNEKLFF
d_call: -; clone_size: -; v_call: TRBV6-1; j_call: TRBJ2-5; cdr3_nt: TGTGCCAGCTCTAGGGGCTGGCGAGAGACCCAGTACTTC; cdr3_aa: CASSRGWRETQYF
d_call: TRBD1; clone_size: once; v_call: TRBV28; j_call: TRBJ1-5; cdr3_nt: TGTGCCAGCAACCCGGGACAGCGACGAAATCAGCCCCAGCATTTT; cdr3_aa: CASNPGQRRNQPQHF
d_call: -; clone_size: few; v_call: TRBV6-6; j_call: TRBJ1-1; cdr3_nt: TGTGCCAGCAGTTCCACTAGTCACACTGAAGCTTTCTTT; cdr3_aa: CASSSTSHTEAFF
d_call: -; clone_size: -; v_call: TRBV28; j_call: TRBJ2-7; cdr3_nt: TGTGCCACCAAAGGGGACAACTCCTACGAGCAGTACTTC; cdr3_aa: CATKGDNSYEQYF
d_call: TRBD2; clone_size: few; v_call: TRBV7-8; j_call: TRBJ2-1; cdr3_nt: TGTGCCAGCAGCTTAGTTAGGCTAGCGGGGAACAATGAGCAGTTCTTC; cdr3_aa: CASSLVRLAGNNEQFF
d_call: TRBD1; clone_size: -; v_call: TRBV10-3; j_call: TRBJ1-5; cdr3_nt: TGTGCCATCAGTGAGGCAGGGGGCGATCAGCCCCAGCATTTT; cdr3_aa: CAISEAGGDQPQHF
d_call: -; clone_size: -; v_call: TRBV6-1; j_call: TRBJ1-1; cdr3_nt: TGTGCCAGCAGTGATCGAGGGGAGGCTGAAGCTTTCTTT; cdr3_aa: CASSDRGEAEAFF
d_call: TRBD2; clone_size: -; v_call: TRBV6-6; j_call: TRBJ2-3; cdr3_nt: TGTGCCAGCAGAATAGCGGGGGTCACAGATACGCAGTATTTT; cdr3_aa: CASRIAGVTDTQYF
d_call: -; clone_size: -; v_call: TRBV28; j_call: TRBJ1-5; cdr3_nt: TGTGCCAGCAGTCAGGGACGGCGCAATCAGCCCCAGCATTTT; cdr3_aa: CASSQGRRNQPQHF
d_call: -; clone_size: -; v_call: TRBV30; j_call: TRBJ2-7; cdr3_nt: TGTGCCTGGGGACTGGGACCTGAGCAGTACTTC; cdr3_aa: CAWGLGPEQYF
d_call: -; clone_size: -; v_call: TRBV6-1; j_call: TRBJ1-2; cdr3_nt: TGTGCCAGCAGTGAACGTTGGGGGGACTATGGCTACACCTTC; cdr3_aa: CASSERWGDYGYTF
d_call: -; clone_size: -; v_call: TRBV19; j_call: TRBJ2-2; cdr3_nt: TGTGCCAGTAGTATTCTACAGGGCACGAACACCGGGGAGCTGTTTTTT; cdr3_aa: CASSILQGTNTGELFF
d_call: -; clone_size: -; v_call: TRBV6-1; j_call: TRBJ1-4; cdr3_nt: TGTGCCAGCAGGAGGGGGGGGCTGAGTGAAAAACTGTTTTTT; cdr3_aa: CASRRGGLSEKLFF
d_call: -; clone_size: -; v_call: TRBV6-1; j_call: TRBJ1-6; cdr3_nt: TGTGCCAGCAGTGACCTACTCGCTAGCTCCTATAATTCACCCCTCCACTTT; cdr3_aa: CASSDLLASSYNSPLHF
d_call: TRBD2; clone_size: -; v_call: TRBV5-1; j_call: TRBJ2-1; cdr3_nt: TGCGCCAGCAGCGCACTAGCGGGAGCGGGTAGTGAGCAGTTCTTC; cdr3_aa: CASSALAGAGSEQFF
d_call: -; clone_size: -; v_call: TRBV28; j_call: TRBJ1-2; cdr3_nt: TGTGCCAGCAGTTTGTTTAAGGGGGGAGGCTACACCTTC; cdr3_aa: CASSLFKGGGYTF
d_call: TRBD2; clone_size: few; v_call: TRBV9; j_call: TRBJ2-1; cdr3_nt: TGTGCCAGCAGCAGGGGACTAGCGGACAATGAGCAGTTCTTC; cdr3_aa: CASSRGLADNEQFF
d_call: -; clone_size: -; v_call: TRBV28; j_call: TRBJ2-6; cdr3_nt: TGTGCCAGCACCCCGGCCTCTGGGGCCAACGTCCTGACTTTC; cdr3_aa: CASTPASGANVLTF
d_call: -; clone_size: -; v_call: TRBV30; j_call: TRBJ2-7; cdr3_nt: TGTGCCTGGAGTGTACACGTGGGGGAGCAGTACTTC; cdr3_aa: CAWSVHVGEQYF
d_call: -; clone_size: -; v_call: TRBV6-1; j_call: TRBJ1-2; cdr3_nt: TGTGCCAGCAGGCTTCAGGGTCGGGGCTATGGCTACACCTTC; cdr3_aa: CASRLQGRGYGYTF
d_call: -; clone_size: -; v_call: TRBV10-3; j_call: TRBJ1-1; cdr3_nt: TGTGCCATCAGTGAGGGGAGGGGGGCCCGCCGGGCTTTCTTT; cdr3_aa: CAISEGRGARRAFF
d_call: -; clone_size: -; v_call: TRBV6-1; j_call: TRBJ1-1; cdr3_nt: TGTGCCAGCACTATGAACACTGAAGCTTTCTTT; cdr3_aa: CASTMNTEAFF
d_call: -; clone_size: -; v_call: TRBV28; j_call: TRBJ2-7; cdr3_nt: TGTGCCAGCAGATCTTCGGGGGGCGCGACCTACGAGCAGTACTTC; cdr3_aa: CASRSSGGATYEQYF
d_call: -; clone_size: -; v_call: TRBV6-5; j_call: TRBJ2-7; cdr3_nt: TGTGCCAGCAGTTACCTACAGGGCCCCTACTACGAGCAGTACTTC; cdr3_aa: CASSYLQGPYYEQYF
d_call: TRBD1; clone_size: -; v_call: TRBV6-4; j_call: TRBJ1-2; cdr3_nt: TGTGCCAGCAGTGACCCCTCCTTTACACCCGCCACGCAGGGGGACGGCTACACCTTC; cdr3_aa: CASSDPSFTPATQGDGYTF
d_call: -; clone_size: -; v_call: TRBV25-1; j_call: TRBJ2-5; cdr3_nt: TGTGCCAGCTCCGGAGGGGCGGCCTGGGAGACCCAGTACTTC; cdr3_aa: CASSGGAAWETQYF
d_call: TRBD2; clone_size: -; v_call: TRBV11-2; j_call: TRBJ2-1; cdr3_nt: TGTGCCAGCAGCTTAGATGTATGGACTAGCGGTGAGCAGTTCTTC; cdr3_aa: CASSLDVWTSGEQFF
d_call: -; clone_size: -; v_call: TRBV5-1; j_call: TRBJ2-7; cdr3_nt: TGCGCCAGCAGCTTAGGGCGACCGGCCTCCGACGAGCAGTACTTC; cdr3_aa: CASSLGRPASDEQYF
d_call: TRBD2; clone_size: -; v_call: TRBV7-8; j_call: TRBJ2-1; cdr3_nt: TGTGCCAGCAGTCGGACTAGCGGGAGAGGAAATGAGCAGTTCTTC; cdr3_aa: CASSRTSGRGNEQFF
d_call: -; clone_size: -; v_call: TRBV5-1; j_call: TRBJ2-6; cdr3_nt: TGCGCCAGCAGCGCAGGGACACCCTCTGGGGCCAACGTCCTGACTTTC; cdr3_aa: CASSAGTPSGANVLTF
d_call: -; clone_size: few; v_call: TRBV28; j_call: TRBJ2-4; cdr3_nt: TGTGCCAGCAGTTCGACGGGGAACATTCAGTACTTC; cdr3_aa: CASSSTGNIQYF